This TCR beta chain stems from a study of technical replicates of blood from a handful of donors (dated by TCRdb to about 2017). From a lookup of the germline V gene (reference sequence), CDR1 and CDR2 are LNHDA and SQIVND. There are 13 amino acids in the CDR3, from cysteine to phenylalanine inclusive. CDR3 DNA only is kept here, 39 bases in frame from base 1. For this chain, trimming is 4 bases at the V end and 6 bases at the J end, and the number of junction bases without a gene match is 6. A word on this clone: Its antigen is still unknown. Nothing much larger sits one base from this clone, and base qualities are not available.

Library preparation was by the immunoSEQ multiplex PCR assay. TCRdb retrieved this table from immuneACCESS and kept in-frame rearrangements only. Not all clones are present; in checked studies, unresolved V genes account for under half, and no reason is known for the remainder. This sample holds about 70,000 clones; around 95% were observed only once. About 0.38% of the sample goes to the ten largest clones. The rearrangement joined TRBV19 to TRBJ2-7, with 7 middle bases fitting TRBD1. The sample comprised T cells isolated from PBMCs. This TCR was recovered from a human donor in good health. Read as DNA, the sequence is TGTGCCAGTAGTAGGGACAGATTCTCCGAGCAGTACTTC. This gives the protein CASSRDRFSEQYF.